One and the same sample provided the 22 T cell receptor beta chains below, sequenced in a study of CD8 T cells in Susac syndrome. RNA totalling roughly 0.45 to 1 ug underwent reverse transcription with random hexamers. In TCRdb, the immunoSEQ multiplex PCR reads were re-called with MiXCR into one record per CDR3 protein. This table has 65,000 to 75,000 distinct CDR3 sequences, approximately 95% appearing once. The sequenced sample was CD8+ T cells from PBMCs. These receptors all stem from a human donor in good health.

This chain uses TRBV29-1 with TRBJ2-7; 7 bases are a match to TRBD1. This CDR3 contains 13 residues. From germline, CDR1 is SQVTM and CDR2 ANQGSEA. Germline trimming cut 7 bases from V and 2 bases from J; bases unmatched to any gene: 8. The CDR3: CSGRDRETYEQYF. The CDR3 nucleotides are TGCAGCGGCCGGGACAGAGAAACCTACGAGCAGTACTTC.

This clonotype was seen just once. The rearrangement joins TRBV12-3 or TRBV12-4 to TRBJ2-5; TRBD1 matches at 8 bases. V lost 4 bases and J lost 4; bases outside the gene matches: 8. The CDR3 consists of 15 residues. CDR3 sequence reads: CASSSYRGSRETQYF. The CDR3 DNA sequence: TGTGCCAGCAGTTCCTACAGGGGGAGTCGAGAGACCCAGTACTTC.

The rearrangement links TRBV12-3 or TRBV12-4 to TRBJ2-3; D perhaps matches TRBD2 (6 bases). The CDR3 has 17 residues. The V and J ends lost 6 bases and 2 bases respectively, with 21 bases between them. This CDR3 is CASSWVRDFFFTDTQYF. The CDR3 DNA is TGTGCCAGCAGCTGGGTCCGGGACTTCTTCTTCACAGATACGCAGTATTTT.

V and J are TRBV3-1 and TRBJ1-2; the D is unclear. Deletions cut 0 bases from V and 8 bases from J, with 16 bases between. The CDR3 runs to 15 residues. Germline CDR1 reads LGHDT; CDR2 reads YNNKEL (reference sequence). The CDR3 sequence: CASSQEPGIPQGYTF. CDR3 in DNA: TGTGCCAGCAGCCAAGAACCGGGGATTCCTCAAGGCTACACCTTC.

The chain combines TRBV15 with TRBJ2-5; TRBD2 aligns across 11 bases. There are 19 residues in the CDR3. V lost 0 bases and J lost 0; bases outside the gene matches: 9. Germline loops: CDR1 LNHNV, CDR2 YYDKDF (reference sequence). CDR3 residues: CATSRDGLAGGLYQETQYF. CDR3 nucleotides: TGTGCCACCAGCAGAGACGGCCTAGCGGGGGGCCTGTACCAAGAGACCCAGTACTTC.

The table lists this clonotype with a count of one. The chain employs TRBV3-1 and TRBJ2-3; TRBD1 matches 9 bases. The V and J ends lost 1 base and 0 bases, in that order; junction bases with no gene match: 11. The V gene's germline CDR1 is LGHDT and CDR2 YNNKEL (reference sequence). The CDR3 spans 19 residues. CDR3 residues: CASSQARDRESSSTDTQYF. The DNA of the CDR3 is TGTGCCAGCAGCCAAGCCCGGGACAGGGAGAGCTCTAGCACAGATACGCAGTATTTT.

The chain is built from TRBV27 and TRBJ1-1; 10 bases map to TRBD1. This CDR3 has 16 residues. Germline trimming cut 7 bases from V and 3 bases from J; bases unmatched to any gene: 11. The germline V gene has CDR1 MNHEY and CDR2 SMNVEV (reference sequence). The CDR3 coding sequence is TGTGCCAGCACCTTGACAGGGGGCGCGTCTGACACTGAAGCTTTCTTT. Its translation is CASTLTGGASDTEAFF.

This chain uses TRBV28 with TRBJ2-1; 13 nucleotides line up with TRBD2. The J segment lost 6 bases and the V segment lost 7 bases, leaving 12 bases of the junction unmatched. This CDR3 comprises 17 residues. Germline V gives CDR1 MDHEN, CDR2 SYDVKM. This CDR3 reads CASTVPTSGGAINEQFF. Written as DNA, the CDR3 is TGTGCCAGCACGGTCCCAACTAGCGGGGGGGCCATCAATGAGCAGTTCTTC.

The chain recombines TRBV5-1 with TRBJ2-3, with D hard to call. V lost 4 bases, J lost 5 bases, and 17 bases lay in between. The V gene's germline CDR1 is SGHRS and CDR2 YFSETQ. This CDR3 has 15 amino acids. The CDR3 here is CASSPMGTPVDTQYF. Written as DNA, the CDR3 is TGCGCCAGCAGCCCGATGGGAACCCCAGTAGATACGCAGTATTTT.

A single count supports this clonotype. The rearrangement links TRBV7-9 to TRBJ1-3; perhaps TRBD1 as D (6 bases). The germline V gene encodes CDR1 SEHNR and CDR2 FQNEAQ (reference sequence). The CDR3 has 13 residues. V lost 5 bases to trimming and J lost 4 bases, with 9 bases between them. CDR3 sequence: CASSDGTGNTIYF. The CDR3 DNA reads as TGTGCCAGCAGCGACGGGACAGGAAACACCATATATTTT.

The table lists this clonotype with a count of one. V usage is TRBV28 and J usage is TRBJ2-3; TRBD2 is a possible D gene (5 bases). Trimming stripped 2 bases from V and 4 bases from J, with 16 bases between. The length of the CDR3 is 16 residues. Germline V lookup: CDR1 MDHEN, CDR2 SYDVKM. CDR3 DNA sequence: TGTGCCAGCAGTTTAGCCCGCTCACTAGTGGCAGATACGCAGTATTTT. Its translation is CASSLARSLVADTQYF.

The chain links TRBV27 to TRBJ2-7; weak D call: TRBD1 (5 bases). The CDR3 has 15 residues. The germline gives CDR1 MNHEY, CDR2 SMNVEV (reference sequence). Trimming removed 5 bases at V and 0 bases at J, with 14 bases between. CDR3 protein: CASSHGAGYSYEQYF. The DNA for the CDR3 is TGTGCCAGCAGTCATGGGGCCGGGTACTCCTACGAGCAGTACTTC.

V and J are TRBV11-2 and TRBJ1-4, with 7 bases lining up with TRBD1. V dropped 5 bases and J dropped 0; count of bases not matched to a gene: 3. The CDR3 is made up of 15 amino acids. Per germline, CDR1 SGHAT and CDR2 FQNNGV. CDR3 amino acids: CASSRTGATNEKLFF. The DNA for the CDR3 is TGTGCCAGCAGCCGAACAGGGGCAACTAATGAAAAACTGTTTTTT.

This chain connects TRBV4-1 to TRBJ1-5; no firm D call. V shed 1 base and J shed 0 bases, with 19 bases lying between them. This CDR3 is 19 amino acids long. Germline loops: CDR1 MGHRA, CDR2 YSYEKL. The CDR3 nucleotides are TGCGCCAGCAGCCAAGCGGCACCGAGCCTTACAAGTAGCAATCAGCCCCAGCATTTT. Translation gives CASSQAAPSLTSSNQPQHF.

The rearrangement uses TRBV13 and TRBJ1-1; D unresolved. In germline, CDR1 is PRHDT, CDR2 FYEKMQ (reference sequence). Trimming left V 0 bases short and J 3 bases short, with 8 bases between. The CDR3 is 14 amino acids. CDR3 region: CASSLGPGDTEAFF. The CDR3 nucleotides are TGTGCCAGCAGCTTAGGCCCCGGGGACACTGAAGCTTTCTTT.

This CDR3 is CSASLQGASGDQETQYF. CDR3 coding DNA: TGCAGTGCTAGTCTACAAGGGGCTAGCGGGGATCAAGAGACCCAGTACTTC. The V call is TRBV20-1, the J call TRBJ2-5, with 9 nucleotides matching TRBD2. The germline CDR1 and CDR2 sequences are DFQATT and SNEGSKA (reference sequence). The CDR3 runs to 17 residues. The V and J ends lost 3 bases and 2 bases, in that order; junction bases with no gene match: 13.

This sequence joins TRBV9 and TRBJ2-2; a weak D match, TRBD1 (5 bases). The V gene's germline CDR1 is SGDLS and CDR2 YYNGEE. The CDR3 consists of 13 residues. The V end was cut by 4 bases, the J end by 6 bases, with 10 bases between. The CDR3 nucleotides read TGTGCCAGCAGCCCCAGGGTGCCCGGGGAGCTGTTTTTT. This codes for CASSPRVPGELFF.

The chain recombines TRBV9 with TRBJ1-4, with D perhaps TRBD1 (5 bases). Germline V lookup: CDR1 SGDLS, CDR2 YYNGEE. This CDR3 is built from 14 residues. V was shortened by 1 base and J by 7 bases, with 11 bases between the two germline ends. The CDR3: CASSVSGAGEKLFF. CDR3 coding DNA: TGTGCCAGCAGCGTATCCGGGGCCGGTGAAAAACTGTTTTTT.

This rearrangement joins TRBV7-9 to TRBJ1-5; D is uncertain. CDR1 and CDR2 from the germline V gene are SEHNR and FQNEAQ (reference sequence). Trimming left V 1 base short and J 7 bases short, with 5 bases between. The CDR3 runs 12 residues. This chain's CDR3 is CASSLGQQPQHF. Here the CDR3 DNA reads TGTGCCAGCAGCTTAGGACAACAGCCCCAGCATTTT.

V gene TRBV29-1 combines with J gene TRBJ1-2, with a weak D call TRBD1 (5 bases). The V gene's germline CDR1 is SQVTM and CDR2 ANQGSEA. Trimming stripped 2 bases from V and 2 bases from J, with 12 bases between. This CDR3 has 14 amino acids. The CDR3 loop is CSVEPTDWNYGYTF. CDR3 nucleotide sequence: TGCAGCGTTGAACCGACAGATTGGAACTATGGCTACACCTTC.

V and J are TRBV3-1 and TRBJ1-1; D gene ambiguous. Germline CDR1 reads LGHDT; CDR2 reads YNNKEL (reference sequence). Trimming stripped 4 bases from V and 1 base from J, with 7 bases between. The CDR3 length is 13 residues. CDR3 amino acids: CASSLDGNTEAFF. In DNA, the CDR3 is TGTGCCAGCAGCCTCGACGGGAACACTGAAGCTTTCTTT.

The V and J genes are TRBV2 and TRBJ2-5; D uncertain. Trimming removed 4 bases at V and 0 bases at J, with 12 bases between. CDR3 size: 15 residues. CDR1 SNHLY and CDR2 FYNNEI come from the germline V gene. The CDR3 DNA reads TGTGCCAGCAGTGCGCCTGGGCACAACCAAGAGACCCAGTACTTC. As protein: CASSAPGHNQETQYF. Variable domain in full (rest from reference TRBV2 and TRBJ2-5): EPEVTQTPSHQVTQMGQEVILRCVPISNHLYFYWYRQILGQKVEFLVSFYNNEISEKSEIFDDQFSVERPDGSNFTLKIRSTKLEDSAMYFCASSAPGHNQETQYFGPGTRLLVL.